The 32 T cell receptor beta chains below all came from one sample that was sequenced in a study of cytomegalovirus exposure and HLA in healthy donors. Both 60 Vbeta primers and 13 Jbeta primers went into the PCR. TCRdb's table, derived via immunoSEQ multiplex PCR, lists solely in-frame clones and lacks some. The sample has 130,000 to 150,000 clones, roughly 77% seen once; the top ten hold 2% to 2.5%. What was sequenced was PBMCs. These receptors were taken from a man younger than 45 in good health and CMV-seronegative.

This clone occurred once. The rearrangement uses TRBV27 and TRBJ1-4, with 8 bases that match TRBD1. Unmatched junction bases numbered 10, after V lost 5 bases and J lost 8 bases. CDR3 length: 15 residues. Germline V gene sequence: CDR1 MNHEY, CDR2 SMNVEV (reference sequence). Here the CDR3 reads CASSSTGGRREKLFF. The CDR3 DNA reads TGTGCCAGCAGTAGCACAGGGGGTCGTAGGGAAAAACTGTTTTTT. The full variable domain, in which reference TRBV27 and TRBJ1-4 provide the parts outside the CDR3, is EAQVTQNPRYLITVTGKKLTVTCSQNMNHEYMSWYRQDPGLGLRQIYYSMNVEVTDKGDVPEGYKVSRKEKRNFPLILESPSPNQTSLYFCASSSTGGRREKLFFGSGTQLSVL.

In its sample, this clone was seen once. The V and J genes are TRBV28 and TRBJ2-5; TRBD2 might be the D (5 bases). V lost 6 bases and J 7 bases, leaving 18 bases between the germline ends. The CDR3 sequence is 14 residues long. Per germline, CDR1 MDHEN and CDR2 SYDVKM. CDR3 sequence: CASSRSDPRGTQYF. DNA for the CDR3: TGTGCCAGCAGCCGAAGTGACCCCCGGGGGACCCAGTACTTC.

This chain uses TRBV9 with TRBJ2-1, with 8 nucleotides matching TRBD2. Germline assignment: CDR1 SGDLS and CDR2 YYNGEE. The V gene end was trimmed by 0 bases and the J gene end by 8 bases; junction bases not matched to a gene: 7. The CDR3 runs 15 residues. Written as DNA, the CDR3 is TGTGCCAGCAGCGTAGCCGGGAGGGCCATCGATGAGCAGTTCTTC. Amino acids: CASSVAGRAIDEQFF.

The chain joins TRBV6-5 to TRBJ2-7; TRBD1 is a possible D gene (7 bases). CDR3 size: 16 residues. V lost 0 bases, J lost 2 bases, and 14 bases lay in between. Germline V gives CDR1 MNHEY, CDR2 SVGAGI. CDR3 sequence (DNA): TGTGCCAGCAGTTACTCGACTCAGGGGGGTACCTACGAGCAGTACTTC. Translated: CASSYSTQGGTYEQYF.

The chain joins TRBV28 to TRBJ1-5; D is unclear. V lost 11 bases and J 1 base, leaving 15 bases between the germline ends. Germline CDR1 MDHEN, CDR2 SYDVKM. The CDR3 runs to 14 residues. In DNA, the CDR3 is TGTGCCTCACGCCTAGGTGGGAGCAATCAGCCCCAGCATTTT. This gives the protein CASRLGGSNQPQHF.

About this clone itself: At one boundary the junction diverges from the germline segment, which might be a read error. The genes are TRBV30 and TRBJ1-5, with D possibly being TRBD1 (6 bases). Germline CDR1 is GTSNPN and CDR2 is SVGIG (reference sequence). The CDR3 totals 13 residues. The CDR3 protein is CAWSSGDTQPQNF. For the CDR3, the DNA is TGTGCCTGGAGTTCTGGGGACACTCAGCCCCAGAATTTT.

Only a few counts were recorded for this clone. V gene TRBV18 combines with J gene TRBJ1-1; tentatively, D is TRBD1 (6 bases). Per germline, CDR1 KGHSH and CDR2 LQKENI. Trimming left V 3 bases short and J 8 bases short, with 10 bases between. The CDR3 spans 12 residues. CDR3 sequence reads: CASSPTGGEAFF. The CDR3 DNA reads TGTGCCAGCTCACCGACAGGAGGCGAAGCTTTCTTT.

V and J are TRBV2 and TRBJ1-1; 7 bases are a match to TRBD1. The CDR3 consists of 16 residues. Germline CDR1 SNHLY, CDR2 FYNNEI. With V trimmed by 4 bases and J by 3 bases, 11 bases remained unmatched. The CDR3 bases are TGTGCCAGCAGTGGGGGAAGGGGGCGCCTTTACACTGAAGCTTTCTTT. Protein: CASSGGRGRLYTEAFF.

V and J are TRBV4-1 and TRBJ2-5, with 7 bases matching TRBD2. The length of the CDR3 is 16 residues. V lost 4 bases and J lost 5; bases outside the gene matches: 13. CDR1 is MGHRA and CDR2 is YSYEKL in the germline V gene. The DNA of the CDR3 is TGCGCCAGCAGCCCAGAGCGTCAAGCGGGACTGGAGACCCAGTACTTC. Translation gives CASSPERQAGLETQYF.

A single count supports this clone. This chain uses TRBV10-1 with TRBJ2-7, with 10 bases that match TRBD1. The V gene end was trimmed by 3 bases and the J gene end by 6 bases; junction bases not matched to a gene: 8. Germline-derived CDR1 and CDR2 are WNHNN and SYGVQD (reference sequence). There are 15 residues in the CDR3. The CDR3 loop reads CASSEGTGVSGEQYF. The CDR3 region has the DNA TGCGCCAGCAGTGAAGGGACAGGGGTATCAGGCGAGCAGTACTTC.

This clone has only one observation. This chain connects TRBV2 to TRBJ1-1; D not certain. The CDR3 runs to 13 residues. Trimming removed 8 bases from V and 1 base from J, with 11 bases in between. Looked up from germline, CDR1 is SNHLY and CDR2 is FYNNEI. CDR3 sequence: CASGRLGNTEAFF. The DNA for the CDR3 is TGTGCCAGCGGGAGGTTGGGGAACACTGAAGCTTTCTTT. Looking up the rest from reference TRBV2 and TRBJ1-1 gives the full variable domain: EPEVTQTPSHQVTQMGQEVILRCVPISNHLYFYWYRQILGQKVEFLVSFYNNEISEKSEIFDDQFSVERPDGSNFTLKIRSTKLEDSAMYFCASGRLGNTEAFFGQGTRLTVV.

In this sample, this clone turned up a few times. V usage is TRBV6-5 and J usage is TRBJ2-7; 9 nucleotides agree with TRBD1. The junction had 6 bases not matched to a gene; V was cut back by 8 bases and J by 10 bases. CDR1 is MNHEY and CDR2 is SVGAGI in the germline V gene. CDR3 length: 11 residues. The CDR3 reads CASGQGPLQYF. The DNA of the CDR3 is TGTGCCAGCGGACAGGGGCCCCTCCAGTACTTC.

This chain uses TRBV10-2 with TRBJ1-3, with D maybe TRBD1 (6 bases). CDR3 length equals 17 residues. CDR1 and CDR2 (germline): WSHSY, SAAADI. V dropped 4 bases and J dropped 4 bases, with 20 bases sitting between them. DNA for the CDR3: TGCGCCAGCAGTGGACAACACAGGGCCAAAGGAGGAAACACCATATATTTT. Translation gives CASSGQHRAKGGNTIYF.

The chain has TRBV28 and TRBJ1-3; D gene uncertain. V lost 5 bases and J lost 4, with 9 bases in between. This CDR3 spans 13 amino acids. Germline V gives CDR1 MDHEN, CDR2 SYDVKM. CDR3 DNA sequence: TGTGCCAGCAGTCCGGGTAGGGGAAACACCATATATTTT. This translates into CASSPGRGNTIYF.

The V and J genes are TRBV27 and TRBJ1-2; D unclear. V was shortened by 6 bases and J by 8 bases, with 19 bases between the two germline ends. CDR3 size: 14 residues. Germline CDR1 is MNHEY and CDR2 is SMNVEV (reference sequence). CDR3 DNA: TGTGCCAGCAGCCACCGACGAGGGCGGGAGGGCTACACCTTC. It encodes CASSHRRGREGYTF.

This clone has more than one count but fewer than ten. V and J are TRBV19 and TRBJ1-3, with 9 positions matching TRBD1. This CDR3 has 15 amino acids. Trimming at V came to 6 bases and at J to 2 bases, leaving 5 bases not matched to a gene. From germline, CDR1 is LNHDA and CDR2 SQIVND (reference sequence). As DNA, the CDR3 is TGTGCCAGTAGCATAACAGGGGGCCCTGGAAACACCATATATTTT. The encoded protein is CASSITGGPGNTIYF.

This clone was counted a single time. The chain couples TRBV4-1 to TRBJ2-2, with 8 positions matching TRBD2. The germline V gene encodes CDR1 MGHRA and CDR2 YSYEKL. J lost 7 bases, V lost 10 bases, and 8 bases had no gene match. This CDR3 spans 13 amino acids. CDR3 in amino acids: CATSGGQSGELFF. The CDR3 DNA reads as TGCGCCACCTCGGGGGGGCAGAGCGGGGAGCTGTTTTTT.

The V and J genes are TRBV29-1 and TRBJ2-5; possible D gene TRBD2, 5 bases. The CDR3 runs 12 residues. CDR1 SQVTM and CDR2 ANQGSEA come from the germline V gene. The V and J ends lost 6 bases and 3 bases respectively, with 11 bases between them. This chain's CDR3 is CSVGMGEETQYF. CDR3 nucleotide sequence: TGCAGCGTCGGGATGGGAGAAGAGACCCAGTACTTC.

The V gene is TRBV7-6, the J gene TRBJ2-3; TRBD2 might be the D (5 bases). There are 13 residues in the CDR3. The V end lost 5 bases, the J end lost 8 bases, and 14 bases lay between the germline ends. Germline V gene lookup returns CDR1 SGHVS and CDR2 FNYEAQ. CDR3 protein: CASSLSNRGTQYF. The CDR3 DNA is TGTGCCAGCAGCCTCAGCAACCGGGGTACGCAGTATTTT.

The sample holds one count of this clone. The gene calls are TRBV5-1 and TRBJ2-1, with 7 bases lining up with TRBD1. The ends lost 4 bases at V and 7 bases at J; junction bases unmatched: 5. CDR3 length equals 13 residues. CDR1 is SGHRS and CDR2 is YFSETQ in the germline V gene. The CDR3 spells CASSAGTANEQFF. The CDR3 DNA sequence: TGCGCCAGCAGCGCTGGGACAGCGAATGAGCAGTTCTTC. The full variable domain, completed using reference TRBV5-1 and TRBJ2-1, is KAGVTQTPRYLIKTRGQQVTLSCSPISGHRSVSWYQQTPGQGLQFLFEYFSETQRNKGNFPGRFSGRQFSNSRSEMNVSTLELGDSALYLCASSAGTANEQFFGPGTRLTVL.

The chain couples TRBV7-8 to TRBJ1-5, with D unresolved. Deletions cut 5 bases from V and 9 bases from J, with 17 bases between. The CDR3 runs 14 residues. Per the germline V gene, CDR1 is SGHVS and CDR2 is FQNEAQ. CDR3 loop: CASSPRAGKRPQHF. In DNA form, the CDR3 reads TGTGCCAGCAGCCCCCGGGCGGGGAAGAGGCCCCAGCATTTT.

This chain links TRBV5-1 with TRBJ2-7; TRBD1 agrees at 11 bases. V shed 2 bases, J shed 7 bases, and the junction held 5 bases outside the gene matches. The CDR3 consists of 14 residues. Germline V CDR1 and CDR2: SGHRS, YFSETQ. CDR3 DNA sequence: TGCGCCAGCAGCTTCGGACAGGGGGCGGGGGAGCAGTACTTC. As protein: CASSFGQGAGEQYF.

Ten or more counts support this clone. The J gene is TRBJ2-1, the V gene TRBV28, with D possibly being TRBD1 (6 bases). The CDR3 runs 13 residues. V lost 6 bases and J 8 bases, leaving 14 bases between the germline ends. Germline CDR1 is MDHEN and CDR2 is SYDVKM. The chain's CDR3 is CASRQPQGDEQFF. CDR3 nucleotide sequence: TGTGCCAGCAGGCAACCACAGGGAGATGAGCAGTTCTTC. Using reference TRBV28 and TRBJ2-1 for the parts outside the CDR3, the full variable domain is DVKVTQSSRYLVKRTGEKVFLECVQDMDHENMFWYRQDPGLGLRLIYFSYDVKMKEKGDIPEGYSVSREKKERFSLILESASTNQTSMYLCASRQPQGDEQFFGPGTRLTVL.

This clone was counted only a few times. This rearrangement joins TRBV4-2 to TRBJ1-1; 10 positions agree with TRBD1. The CDR3 runs to 15 residues. Germline V CDR1 and CDR2: LGHNA, YNFKEQ. With V trimmed by 7 bases and J by 4 bases, 9 bases remained unmatched. CDR3 coding DNA: TGTGCCAGCACCCCTACGGACAGGGGGACCACTGAAGCTTTCTTT. As protein: CASTPTDRGTTEAFF.

A word on this clone: The junction differs from germline at one of its ends, possibly a read error. CDR3 region: CTSSESRTSRDF. The CDR3 DNA reads as TGTACCAGCAGTGAATCAAGGACGTCCAGGGACTTC. This chain links TRBV2 with TRBJ2-7; D possibly corresponds to TRBD1 (5 bases). This CDR3 comprises 12 residues. CDR1 and CDR2 from the germline V gene are SNHLY and FYNNEI.

The chain carries TRBV4-1 and TRBJ2-5, with 15 bases that match TRBD2. The CDR3 length is 16 residues. Germline CDR1 is MGHRA and CDR2 is YSYEKL. V gave up 4 bases and J gave up 5 bases; unmatched junction bases: 5. The CDR3 DNA follows: TGCGCCAGCAGCCGCGGACTAGCGGGGGGGCTTGAGACCCAGTACTTC. It translates to CASSRGLAGGLETQYF.

This chain connects TRBV28 to TRBJ2-1; 7 bases are a match to TRBD2. Germline V gives CDR1 MDHEN, CDR2 SYDVKM. V dropped 5 bases and J dropped 7; count of bases not matched to a gene: 5. CDR3 length: 13 amino acids. CDR3 loop: CASSRGGGNEQFF. For the CDR3, the DNA is TGTGCCAGCAGTCGTGGGGGGGGAAATGAGCAGTTCTTC.

This sequence joins TRBV5-8 and TRBJ2-5; 10 nucleotides align to TRBD1. The CDR3 extends over 14 amino acids. Trimming at V came to 4 bases and at J to 4 bases, leaving 4 bases not matched to a gene. CDR1 is SGHTS, CDR2 YDEGEE, per germline. DNA for the CDR3: TGTGCCAGCAGCCATCGGGACAGGGGAGAGACCCAGTACTTC. It codes for CASSHRDRGETQYF.

This sequence joins TRBV2 and TRBJ1-1; 7 bases map to TRBD1. Trimming at V came to 2 bases and at J to 10 bases, leaving 13 bases not matched to a gene. CDR3 length: 15 amino acids. Germline V gene sequence: CDR1 SNHLY, CDR2 FYNNEI. In nucleotides, the CDR3 is TGTGCCAGCAGTGAAAATGGGCAGGGGGGCGTGGGAGCTTTCTTT. Its translation is CASSENGQGGVGAFF.

This clone was counted once. The chain is built from TRBV5-1 and TRBJ1-1; D remains ambiguous. Trimming removed 3 bases from V and 7 bases from J, with 13 bases in between. Per germline, CDR1 SGHRS and CDR2 YFSETQ. There are 13 residues in the CDR3. CDR3 amino acids: CASSSLAGSEAFF. The CDR3 nucleotides are TGCGCCAGCAGCTCCCTTGCGGGGAGTGAAGCTTTCTTT.

The chain joins TRBV5-1 to TRBJ2-7, with D possibly being TRBD2 (6 bases). CDR3 length: 15 residues. Trimming removed 1 base at V and 4 bases at J, with 15 bases between. Per the germline V gene, CDR1 is SGHRS and CDR2 is YFSETQ. CDR3 nucleotide sequence: TGCGCCAGCAGCTTGACCGGGACTTATTCGTACGAGCAGTACTTC. Translated, it gives CASSLTGTYSYEQYF.

V is TRBV19 and J is TRBJ2-4; a possible D gene is TRBD1 (7 bases). Germline V gene lookup returns CDR1 LNHDA and CDR2 SQIVND (reference sequence). The CDR3 is made up of 14 amino acids. Trimming took off 3 bases at V and 8 bases at J, with 14 bases between the two ends. The DNA for the CDR3 is TGTGCCAGTAGTATGGAGGGGGCGAGGGACATTCAGTACTTC. Translated: CASSMEGARDIQYF.